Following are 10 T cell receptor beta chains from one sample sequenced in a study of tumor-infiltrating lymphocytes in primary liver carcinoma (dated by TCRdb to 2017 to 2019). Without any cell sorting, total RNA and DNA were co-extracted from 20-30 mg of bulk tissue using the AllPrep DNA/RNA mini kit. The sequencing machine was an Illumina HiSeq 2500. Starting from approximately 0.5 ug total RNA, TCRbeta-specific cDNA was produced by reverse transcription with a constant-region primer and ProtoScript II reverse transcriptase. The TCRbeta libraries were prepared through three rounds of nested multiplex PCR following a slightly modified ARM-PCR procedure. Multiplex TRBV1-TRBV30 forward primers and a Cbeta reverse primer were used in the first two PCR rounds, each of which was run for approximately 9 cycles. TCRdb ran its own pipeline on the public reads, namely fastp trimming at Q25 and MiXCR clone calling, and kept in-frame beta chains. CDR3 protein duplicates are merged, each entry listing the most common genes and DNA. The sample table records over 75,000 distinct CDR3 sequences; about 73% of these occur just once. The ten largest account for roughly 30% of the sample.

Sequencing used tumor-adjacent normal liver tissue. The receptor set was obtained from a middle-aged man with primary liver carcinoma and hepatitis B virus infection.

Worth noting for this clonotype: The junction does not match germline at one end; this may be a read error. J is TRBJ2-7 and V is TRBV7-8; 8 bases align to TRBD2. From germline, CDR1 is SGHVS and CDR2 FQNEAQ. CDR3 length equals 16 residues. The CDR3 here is CANSIPGGPSGYEQYF. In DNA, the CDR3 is TGTGCCAACAGCATTCCGGGAGGGCCGTCCGGGTACGAGCAGTACTTC.

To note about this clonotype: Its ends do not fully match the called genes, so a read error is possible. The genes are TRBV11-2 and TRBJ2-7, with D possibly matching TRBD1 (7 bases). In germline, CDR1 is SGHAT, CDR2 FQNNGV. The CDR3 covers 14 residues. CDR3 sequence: CTSSWQGGPYEQYF. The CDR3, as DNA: TGTACCAGCAGCTGGCAGGGGGGTCCCTACGAGCAGTACTTC.

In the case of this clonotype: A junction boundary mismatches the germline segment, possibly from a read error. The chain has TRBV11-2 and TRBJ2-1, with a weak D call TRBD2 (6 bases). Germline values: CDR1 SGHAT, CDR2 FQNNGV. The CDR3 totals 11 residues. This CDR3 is CASNLADKQFF. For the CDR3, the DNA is TGTGCCAGCAACTTAGCGGATAAGCAGTTCTTC.

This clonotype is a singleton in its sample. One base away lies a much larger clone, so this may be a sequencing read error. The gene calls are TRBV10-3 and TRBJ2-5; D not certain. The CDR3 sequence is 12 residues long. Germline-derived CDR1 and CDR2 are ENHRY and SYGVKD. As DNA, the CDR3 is TGTGCCTCCAGAGAGGACCAGGAGACCCAGTACTTC. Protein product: CASREDQETQYF.

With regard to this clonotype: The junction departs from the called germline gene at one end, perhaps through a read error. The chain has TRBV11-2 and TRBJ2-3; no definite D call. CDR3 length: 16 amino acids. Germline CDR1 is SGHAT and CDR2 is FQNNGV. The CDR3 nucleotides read TGTGCAAGCAGCCCCCCAGGAGTGAGAGGAACAGATACGCAGTATTTT. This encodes CASSPPGVRGTDTQYF.

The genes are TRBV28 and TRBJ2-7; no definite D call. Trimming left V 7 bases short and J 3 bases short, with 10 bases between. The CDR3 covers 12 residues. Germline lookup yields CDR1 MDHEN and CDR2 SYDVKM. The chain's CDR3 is CASIGSFYEQYF. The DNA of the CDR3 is TGTGCCAGCATCGGGTCCTTCTACGAGCAGTACTTC.

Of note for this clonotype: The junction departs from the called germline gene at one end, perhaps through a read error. CDR3 residues: CASVLEPPGLTSYVQYF. The CDR3, as DNA: TGTGCCAGCGTCTTAGAGCCTCCGGGACTGACCTCCTACGTGCAGTACTTC. The chain links TRBV11-2 to TRBJ2-7; D possibly corresponds to TRBD2 (6 bases). Germline loops: CDR1 SGHAT, CDR2 FQNNGV. The CDR3 extends over 17 amino acids.

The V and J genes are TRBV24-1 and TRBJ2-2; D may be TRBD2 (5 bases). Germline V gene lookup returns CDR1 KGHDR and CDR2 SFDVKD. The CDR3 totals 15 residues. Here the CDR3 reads CDTSDLARDTGELFF. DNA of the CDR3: TGTGACACAAGTGATTTAGCGCGGGACACCGGGGAGCTGTTTTTT.

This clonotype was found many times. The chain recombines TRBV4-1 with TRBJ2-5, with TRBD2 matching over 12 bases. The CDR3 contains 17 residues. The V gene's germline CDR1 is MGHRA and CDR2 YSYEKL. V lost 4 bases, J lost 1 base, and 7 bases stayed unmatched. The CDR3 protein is CASSLTRTSGIQETQYF. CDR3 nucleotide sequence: TGCGCCAGCAGCCTAACAAGGACTAGCGGGATCCAAGAGACCCAGTACTTC.

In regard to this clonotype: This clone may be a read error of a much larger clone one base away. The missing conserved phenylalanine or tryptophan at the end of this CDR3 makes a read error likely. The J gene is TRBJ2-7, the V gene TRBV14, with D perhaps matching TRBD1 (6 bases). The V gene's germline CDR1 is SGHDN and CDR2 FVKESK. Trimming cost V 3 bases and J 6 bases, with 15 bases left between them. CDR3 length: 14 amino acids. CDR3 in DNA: TGTGCCAGCAGCCAGGATGTGGGGGCCAGCGAGCAGTACTTA. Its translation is CASSQDVGASEQYL.